This passage covers 15 T cell receptor beta chains from one sample sequenced in a study of stem cell transplantation in POMP-related autoinflammatory disease. TCRdb's copy holds only in-frame clones and misses some; the assay was immunoSEQ multiplex PCR. The sample lists more than 25,000 clones; 88% were seen once. The sample was CD4+ T cells from PBMCs, taken before stem cell transplantation. The source of these receptors is a human donor with POMP-related autoinflammation and immune dysregulation (PRAID).

This sequence joins TRBV28 and TRBJ1-5, with a possible D match to TRBD1 (6 bases). The CDR3 is 16 amino acids. CDR1 is MDHEN, CDR2 SYDVKM, per germline. The V end was cut by 3 bases, the J end by 1 base, with 13 bases between. The CDR3 nucleotides read TGTGCCAGCAGTTTGGGGGGGGCATGGAGCAATCAGCCCCAGCATTTT. Protein sequence: CASSLGGAWSNQPQHF. Full variable domain (rest looked up from reference TRBV28 and TRBJ1-5): DVKVTQSSRYLVKRTGEKVFLECVQDMDHENMFWYRQDPGLGLRLIYFSYDVKMKEKGDIPEGYSVSREKKERFSLILESASTNQTSMYLCASSLGGAWSNQPQHFGDGTRLSIL.

The rearrangement uses TRBV28 and TRBJ2-2, with 7 bases aligning to TRBD1. This CDR3 region has 17 residues. Trimming cost V 7 bases and J 0 bases; bases outside gene matches: 11. Per germline, CDR1 MDHEN and CDR2 SYDVKM. CDR3 protein: CASTRSGTATNTGELFF. CDR3 coding DNA: TGTGCCAGCACCAGATCCGGGACAGCGACGAACACCGGGGAGCTGTTTTTT.

The chain uses TRBV5-1 and TRBJ2-1; weak D call: TRBD1 (5 bases). This CDR3 is 14 amino acids long. Between the trimmed V and J ends, which lost 0 bases and 3 bases, there was a span of 7 bases. Germline V gives CDR1 SGHRS, CDR2 YFSETQ. The chain's CDR3 is CASSLGTLYNEQFF. The CDR3 bases are TGCGCCAGCAGCTTGGGGACACTCTACAATGAGCAGTTCTTC. Looking up the rest from reference TRBV5-1 and TRBJ2-1 gives the full variable domain: KAGVTQTPRYLIKTRGQQVTLSCSPISGHRSVSWYQQTPGQGLQFLFEYFSETQRNKGNFPGRFSGRQFSNSRSEMNVSTLELGDSALYLCASSLGTLYNEQFFGPGTRLTVL.

This rearrangement joins TRBV6-5 to TRBJ1-2; D is undetermined. The CDR3 has 15 residues. Germline CDR1 MNHEY, CDR2 SVGAGI. V was clipped by 2 bases and J by 0 bases, with 10 bases between them. The CDR3 nucleotides read TGTGCCAGCAGTTACGCAGGATTAGCTAACTATGGCTACACCTTC. Translated: CASSYAGLANYGYTF.

The chain is built from TRBV29-1 and TRBJ2-5; D is perhaps TRBD1 (6 bases). CDR1 is SQVTM, CDR2 ANQGSEA, per germline. The length of the CDR3 is 13 residues. V dropped 4 bases and J dropped 2 bases, with 11 bases sitting between them. For the CDR3, the DNA is TGCAGCGTTGCAGGGACAAGACAAGAGACCCAGTACTTC. Its translation: CSVAGTRQETQYF.

The rearrangement uses TRBV18 and TRBJ2-2; the D is unclear. The germline V and J ends were trimmed by 3 bases and 1 base, with 9 bases remaining between them. Germline lookup yields CDR1 KGHSH and CDR2 LQKENI. CDR3 length: 15 residues. For the CDR3, the DNA is TGTGCCAGCTCACCTAGGGCGGAGAACACCGGGGAGCTGTTTTTT. This encodes CASSPRAENTGELFF. Full variable domain (rest looked up from reference TRBV18 and TRBJ2-2): NAGVMQNPRHLVRRRGQEARLRCSPMKGHSHVYWYRQLPEEGLKFMVYLQKENIIDESGMPKERFSAEFPKEGPSILRIQQVVRGDSAAYFCASSPRAENTGELFFGEGSRLTVL.

This chain joins TRBV6-1 and TRBJ2-7; possibly TRBD2 for D (6 bases). Germline V gene lookup returns CDR1 MNHNS and CDR2 SASEGT. This CDR3 is 14 amino acids long. Trimming took 5 bases from V and 3 from J, leaving 14 bases between them. This CDR3 is CASSLGLSYYEQYF. The CDR3 region has the DNA TGTGCCAGCAGTCTAGGACTATCCTACTACGAGCAGTACTTC.

The V call is TRBV28, the J call TRBJ2-3; maybe TRBD2 (6 bases). V was cut by 2 bases and J by 6 bases, with 18 bases left in between. The CDR3 has 16 amino acids. In germline, CDR1 is MDHEN, CDR2 SYDVKM. The CDR3, as DNA: TGTGCCAGCAGTTTAGGGAGGCCCAAGAGATATGATACGCAGTATTTT. This gives the protein CASSLGRPKRYDTQYF.

V and J are TRBV5-1 and TRBJ2-3; 8 bases are shared with TRBD2. V lost 4 bases, J lost 6 bases, and 10 bases stayed unmatched. This CDR3 is 15 amino acids long. CDR1 and CDR2 from the germline V gene are SGHRS and YFSETQ. This CDR3 reads CASSPAWERGDTQYF. The DNA of the CDR3 is TGCGCCAGCAGCCCCGCATGGGAGCGGGGGGATACGCAGTATTTT.

In this sample, this clone turned up a few times. The CDR3 DNA is TGTGCCAGCAGGGACGTCTCGCATTCACCCCTCCACTTT. Its protein product is CASRDVSHSPLHF. V and J are TRBV6-1 and TRBJ1-6; D remains ambiguous. CDR1 MNHNS and CDR2 SASEGT come from the germline V gene. Trimming removed 6 bases from V and 8 bases from J, with 11 bases in between. The CDR3 has 13 amino acids.

The chain uses TRBV2 and TRBJ2-2; no clear D. The V end was cut by 4 bases, the J end by 6 bases, with 0 bases between. This CDR3 region has 10 residues. CDR1 and CDR2 from the germline V gene are SNHLY and FYNNEI. This chain's CDR3 is CASSAGELFF. CDR3 sequence (DNA): TGTGCCAGCAGTGCCGGGGAGCTGTTTTTT.

This chain connects TRBV5-5 to TRBJ2-4; D remains unclear. Germline values: CDR1 SGHKS, CDR2 YYEKEE (reference sequence). Trimming shortened V by 3 bases and J by 5 bases, and 12 bases separated the two germline ends. There are 14 residues in the CDR3. DNA for the CDR3: TGTGCCAGCAGCTCGTCCCCCGGTGAAAACATTCAGTACTTC. It yields the protein CASSSSPGENIQYF.

The genes are TRBV11-1 and TRBJ2-3, with TRBD2 matching 9 bases. V was pared by 5 bases and J by 3 bases, with 3 bases of the junction left unmatched. From germline, CDR1 is SGHAT and CDR2 FQDESV (reference sequence). CDR3 length equals 14 residues. CDR3 loop: CASSHSGSTDTQYF. The CDR3 coding sequence is TGTGCCAGCAGCCATAGCGGGAGTACAGATACGCAGTATTTT.

This rearrangement joins TRBV5-1 to TRBJ2-7; D may correspond to TRBD1 or TRBD2 (5 bases each). Trimming took off 4 bases at V and 2 bases at J, with 16 bases between the two ends. Per germline, CDR1 SGHRS and CDR2 YFSETQ. This CDR3 has 15 amino acids. Written as DNA, the CDR3 is TGCGCCAGCAGCCCCGGGGCAGGCCTTACCTACGAGCAGTACTTC. Residues: CASSPGAGLTYEQYF.

This chain joins TRBV6-5 and TRBJ1-5; 8 bases agree with TRBD1. CDR3 length equals 15 residues. Germline V lookup: CDR1 MNHEY, CDR2 SVGAGI. V was clipped by 4 bases and J by 3 bases; unmatched bases: 5. The CDR3 bases are TGTGCCAGCAGTTCCTTGGACAGGGCCAATCAGCCCCAGCATTTT. It yields the protein CASSSLDRANQPQHF.